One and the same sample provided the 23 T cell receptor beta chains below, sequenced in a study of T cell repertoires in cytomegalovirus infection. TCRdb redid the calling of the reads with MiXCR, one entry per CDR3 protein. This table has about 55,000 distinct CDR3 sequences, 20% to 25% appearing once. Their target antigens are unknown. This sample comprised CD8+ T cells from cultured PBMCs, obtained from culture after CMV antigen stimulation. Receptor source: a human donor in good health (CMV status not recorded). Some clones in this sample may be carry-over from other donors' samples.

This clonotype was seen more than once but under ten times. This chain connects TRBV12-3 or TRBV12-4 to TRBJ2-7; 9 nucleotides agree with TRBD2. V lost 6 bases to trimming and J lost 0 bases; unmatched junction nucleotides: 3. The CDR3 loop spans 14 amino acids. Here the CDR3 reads CASSYSGSSYEQYF. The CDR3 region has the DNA TGTGCCAGCAGCTATAGCGGGAGCTCCTACGAGCAGTACTTC.

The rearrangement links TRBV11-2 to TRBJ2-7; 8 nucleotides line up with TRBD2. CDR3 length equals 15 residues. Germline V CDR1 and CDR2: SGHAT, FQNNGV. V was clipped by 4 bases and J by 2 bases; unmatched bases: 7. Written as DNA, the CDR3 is TGTGCCAGCAGCTGGCGACTAGCGCTGACCTACGAGCAGTACTTC. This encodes CASSWRLALTYEQYF.

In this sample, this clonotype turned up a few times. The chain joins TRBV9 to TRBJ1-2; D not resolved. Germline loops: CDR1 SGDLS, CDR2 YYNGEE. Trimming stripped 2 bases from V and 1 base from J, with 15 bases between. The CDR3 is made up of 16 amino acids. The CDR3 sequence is CASSVLAEALNYGYTF. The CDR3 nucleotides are TGTGCCAGCAGCGTGCTGGCCGAGGCCCTTAACTATGGCTACACCTTC.

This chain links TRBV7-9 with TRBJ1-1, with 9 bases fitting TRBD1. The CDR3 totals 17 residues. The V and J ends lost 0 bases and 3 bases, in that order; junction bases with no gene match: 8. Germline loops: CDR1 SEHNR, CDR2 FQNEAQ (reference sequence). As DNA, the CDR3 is TGTGCCAGCAGCTTAGCGGGACAGGGCAGGTTGGACACTGAAGCTTTCTTT. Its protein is CASSLAGQGRLDTEAFF.

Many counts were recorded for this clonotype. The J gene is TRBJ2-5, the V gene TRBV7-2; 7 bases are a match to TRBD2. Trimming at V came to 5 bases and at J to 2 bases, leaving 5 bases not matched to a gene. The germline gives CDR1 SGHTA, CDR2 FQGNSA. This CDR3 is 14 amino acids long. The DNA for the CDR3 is TGTGCCAGCAGCCAAAAGCGGGGTCAAGAGACCCAGTACTTC. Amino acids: CASSQKRGQETQYF.

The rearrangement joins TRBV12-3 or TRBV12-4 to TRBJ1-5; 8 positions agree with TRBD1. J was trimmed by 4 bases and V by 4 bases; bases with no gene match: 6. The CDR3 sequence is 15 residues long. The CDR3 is CASSSIRDRNQPQHF. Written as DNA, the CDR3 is TGTGCCAGCAGTTCCATAAGGGACAGGAATCAGCCCCAGCATTTT.

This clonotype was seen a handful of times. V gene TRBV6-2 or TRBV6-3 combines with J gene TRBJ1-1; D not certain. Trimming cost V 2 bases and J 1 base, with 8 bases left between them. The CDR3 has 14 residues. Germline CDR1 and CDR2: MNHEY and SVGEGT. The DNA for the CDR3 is TGTGCCAGCAGTTACAAAACAGCGAACACTGAAGCTTTCTTT. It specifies CASSYKTANTEAFF.

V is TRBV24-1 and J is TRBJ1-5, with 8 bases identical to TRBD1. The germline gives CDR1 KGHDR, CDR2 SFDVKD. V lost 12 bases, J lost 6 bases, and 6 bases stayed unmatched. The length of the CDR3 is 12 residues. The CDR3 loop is CAPGQGFQPQHF. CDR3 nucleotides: TGTGCCCCAGGACAGGGTTTTCAGCCCCAGCATTTT.

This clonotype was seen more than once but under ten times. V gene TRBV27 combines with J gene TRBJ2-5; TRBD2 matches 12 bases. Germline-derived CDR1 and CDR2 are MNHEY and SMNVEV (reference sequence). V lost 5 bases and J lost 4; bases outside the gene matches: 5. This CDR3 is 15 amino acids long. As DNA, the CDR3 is TGTGCCAGCAGTCTACCGGGACTAGCGGGAGAGACCCAGTACTTC. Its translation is CASSLPGLAGETQYF.

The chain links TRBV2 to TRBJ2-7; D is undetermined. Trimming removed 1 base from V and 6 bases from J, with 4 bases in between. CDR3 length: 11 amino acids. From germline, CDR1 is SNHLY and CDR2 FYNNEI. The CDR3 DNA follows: TGTGCCAGCAGTGAAGGGGGCGAGCAGTACTTC. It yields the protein CASSEGGEQYF.

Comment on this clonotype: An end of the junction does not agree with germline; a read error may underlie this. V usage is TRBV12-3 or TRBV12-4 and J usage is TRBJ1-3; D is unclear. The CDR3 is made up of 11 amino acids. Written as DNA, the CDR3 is TGTGCCAGCAGTTATGACGGTCGCTTAAGTTTT. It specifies CASSYDGRLSF.

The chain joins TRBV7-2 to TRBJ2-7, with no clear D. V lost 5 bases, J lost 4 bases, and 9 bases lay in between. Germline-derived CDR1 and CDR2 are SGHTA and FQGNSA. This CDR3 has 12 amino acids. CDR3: CASSPRAYEQYF. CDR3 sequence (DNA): TGTGCCAGCAGCCCCCGGGCTTACGAGCAGTACTTC. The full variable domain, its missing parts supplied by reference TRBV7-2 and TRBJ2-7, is GAGVSQSPSNKVTEKGKDVELRCDPISGHTALYWYRQSLGQGLEFLIYFQGNSAPDKSGLPSDRFSAERTGGSVSTLTIQRTQQEDSAVYLCASSPRAYEQYFGPGTRLTVT.

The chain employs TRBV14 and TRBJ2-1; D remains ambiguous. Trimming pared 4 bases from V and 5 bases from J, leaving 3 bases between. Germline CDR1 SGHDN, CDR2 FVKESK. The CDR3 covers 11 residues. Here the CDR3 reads CASSRDNEQFF. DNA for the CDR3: TGTGCCAGCAGCCGAGACAATGAGCAGTTCTTC.

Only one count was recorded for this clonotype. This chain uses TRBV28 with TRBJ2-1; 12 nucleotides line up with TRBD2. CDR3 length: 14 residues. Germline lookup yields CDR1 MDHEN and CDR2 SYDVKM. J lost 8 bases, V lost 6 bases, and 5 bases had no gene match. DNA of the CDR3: TGTGCCAGCAGCCGACTAGCGGGGGCCGATGAGCAGTTCTTC. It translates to CASSRLAGADEQFF.

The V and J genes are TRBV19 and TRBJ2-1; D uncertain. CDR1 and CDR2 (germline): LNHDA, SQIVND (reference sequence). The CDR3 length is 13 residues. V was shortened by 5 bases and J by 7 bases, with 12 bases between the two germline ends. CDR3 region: CASSWPSANEQFF. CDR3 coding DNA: TGTGCCAGTAGTTGGCCCTCTGCGAATGAGCAGTTCTTC.

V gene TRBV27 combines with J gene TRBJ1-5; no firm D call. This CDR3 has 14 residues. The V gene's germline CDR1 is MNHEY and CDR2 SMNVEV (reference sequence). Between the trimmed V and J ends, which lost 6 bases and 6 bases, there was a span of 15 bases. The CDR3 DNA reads TGTGCCAGCAGCCTCGGCAGGACCAGTCAGCCCCAGCATTTT. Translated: CASSLGRTSQPQHF.

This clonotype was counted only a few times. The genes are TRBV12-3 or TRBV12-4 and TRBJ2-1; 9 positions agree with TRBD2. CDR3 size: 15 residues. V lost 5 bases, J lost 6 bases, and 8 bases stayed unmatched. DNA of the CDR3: TGTGCCAGCAGTCCCCGGGCGGGAGGGGCCAATGAGCAGTTCTTC. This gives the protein CASSPRAGGANEQFF.

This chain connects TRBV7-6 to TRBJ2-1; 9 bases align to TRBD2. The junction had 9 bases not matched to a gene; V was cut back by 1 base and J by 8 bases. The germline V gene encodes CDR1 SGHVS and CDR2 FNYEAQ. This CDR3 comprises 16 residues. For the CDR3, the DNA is TGTGCCAGCAGCTTAGTGGCGGGAGGGGATTACTATGAGCAGTTCTTC. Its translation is CASSLVAGGDYYEQFF.

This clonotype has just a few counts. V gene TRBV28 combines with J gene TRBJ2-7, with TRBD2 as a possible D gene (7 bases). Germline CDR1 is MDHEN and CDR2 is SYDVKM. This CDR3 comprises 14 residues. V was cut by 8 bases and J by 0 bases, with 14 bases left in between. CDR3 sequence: CASGGDTNSYEQYF. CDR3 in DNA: TGTGCCAGCGGGGGGGACACCAACTCCTACGAGCAGTACTTC.

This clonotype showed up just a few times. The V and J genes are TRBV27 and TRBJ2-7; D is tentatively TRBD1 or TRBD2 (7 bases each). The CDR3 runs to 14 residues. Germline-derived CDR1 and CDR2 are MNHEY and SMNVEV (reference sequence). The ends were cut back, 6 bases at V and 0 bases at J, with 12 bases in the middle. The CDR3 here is CASSRGGRSYEQYF. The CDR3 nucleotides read TGTGCCAGCAGCAGGGGGGGCCGCTCCTACGAGCAGTACTTC.

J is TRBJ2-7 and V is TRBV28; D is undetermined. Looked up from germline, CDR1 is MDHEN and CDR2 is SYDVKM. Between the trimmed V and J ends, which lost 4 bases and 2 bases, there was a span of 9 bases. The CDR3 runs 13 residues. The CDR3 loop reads CASSYHAAYEQYF. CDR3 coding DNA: TGTGCCAGCAGTTATCATGCGGCCTACGAGCAGTACTTC.

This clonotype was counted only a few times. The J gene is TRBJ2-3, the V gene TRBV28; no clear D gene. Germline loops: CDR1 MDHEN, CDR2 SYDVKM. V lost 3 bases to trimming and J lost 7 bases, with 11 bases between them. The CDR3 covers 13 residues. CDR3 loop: CASSLFLTHTQYF. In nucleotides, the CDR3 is TGTGCCAGCAGTTTGTTTTTGACACATACGCAGTATTTT.

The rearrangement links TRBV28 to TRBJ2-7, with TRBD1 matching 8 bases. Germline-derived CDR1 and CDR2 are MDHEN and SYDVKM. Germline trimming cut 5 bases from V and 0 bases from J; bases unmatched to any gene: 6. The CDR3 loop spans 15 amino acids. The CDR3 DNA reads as TGTGCCAGCAGTCCATGGACAGGGAGCTCCTACGAGCAGTACTTC. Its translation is CASSPWTGSSYEQYF.